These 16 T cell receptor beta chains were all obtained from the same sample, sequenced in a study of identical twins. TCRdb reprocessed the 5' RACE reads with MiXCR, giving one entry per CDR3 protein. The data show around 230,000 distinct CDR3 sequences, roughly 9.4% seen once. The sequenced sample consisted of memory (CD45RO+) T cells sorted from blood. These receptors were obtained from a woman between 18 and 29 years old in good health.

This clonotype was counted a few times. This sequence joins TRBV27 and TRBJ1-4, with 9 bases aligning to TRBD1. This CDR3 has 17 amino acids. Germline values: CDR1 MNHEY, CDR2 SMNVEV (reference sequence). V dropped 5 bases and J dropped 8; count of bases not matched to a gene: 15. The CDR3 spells CASSRGTGSAGNEKLFF. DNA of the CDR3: TGTGCCAGCAGTCGCGGGACAGGGTCAGCTGGGAACGAAAAACTGTTTTTT.

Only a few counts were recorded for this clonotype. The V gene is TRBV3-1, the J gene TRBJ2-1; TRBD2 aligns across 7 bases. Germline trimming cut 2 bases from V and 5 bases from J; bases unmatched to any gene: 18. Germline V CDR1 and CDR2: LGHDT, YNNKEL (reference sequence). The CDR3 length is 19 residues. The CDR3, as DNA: TGTGCCAGCAGCCAATTCCTAGCGACGACGGGGGGTCCAAACAATGAGCAGTTCTTC. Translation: CASSQFLATTGGPNNEQFF.

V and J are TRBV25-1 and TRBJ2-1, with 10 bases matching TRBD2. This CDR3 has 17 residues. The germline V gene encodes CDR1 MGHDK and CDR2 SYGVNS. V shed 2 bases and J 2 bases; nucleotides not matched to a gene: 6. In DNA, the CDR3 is TGTGCCAGCAGTGAAAGGGGACTAGCGCATACCTACAATGAGCAGTTCTTC. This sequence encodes CASSERGLAHTYNEQFF.

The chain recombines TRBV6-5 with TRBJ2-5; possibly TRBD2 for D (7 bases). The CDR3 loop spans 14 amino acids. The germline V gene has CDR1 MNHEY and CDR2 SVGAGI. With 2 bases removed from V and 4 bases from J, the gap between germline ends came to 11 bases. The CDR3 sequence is CASSYGGAAETQYF. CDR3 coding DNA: TGTGCCAGCAGTTACGGGGGGGCGGCAGAGACCCAGTACTTC.

In DNA form, the CDR3 reads TGTGCCAGCAGGGAAACAGGGCGGTTTGAAAAACTGTTTTTT. Translating it yields CASRETGRFEKLFF. The chain has TRBV3-1 and TRBJ1-4; maybe TRBD1 (6 bases). CDR3 size: 14 residues. Per the germline V gene, CDR1 is LGHDT and CDR2 is YNNKEL (reference sequence). Trimming pared 6 bases from V and 7 bases from J, leaving 15 bases between.

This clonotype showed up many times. In DNA, the CDR3 is TGCAGTGCTGCCAAGGAAGGGGCCGGGGAGCTGTTTTTT. It yields the protein CSAAKEGAGELFF. The genes are TRBV20-1 and TRBJ2-2; tentatively, D is TRBD1 (5 bases). Germline lookup yields CDR1 DFQATT and CDR2 SNEGSKA (reference sequence). V was trimmed by 5 bases and J by 6 bases, leaving 13 bases between them. The CDR3 contains 13 residues.

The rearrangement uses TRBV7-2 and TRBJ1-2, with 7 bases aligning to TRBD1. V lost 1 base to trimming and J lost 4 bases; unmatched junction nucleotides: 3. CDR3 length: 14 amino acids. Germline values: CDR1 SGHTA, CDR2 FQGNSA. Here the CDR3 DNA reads TGTGCCAGCAGCTTAGGACAGGGTGCCTATGGCTACACCTTC. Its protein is CASSLGQGAYGYTF.

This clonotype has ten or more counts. CDR3 bases: TGTGCCAGCAGCTTAGCGGCGGGGGCATTTCAGTTCTTC. Protein product: CASSLAAGAFQFF. The chain uses TRBV7-2 and TRBJ2-1; D might be TRBD2 (7 bases). Germline CDR1 reads SGHTA; CDR2 reads FQGNSA. V shed 0 bases and J shed 13 bases, with 13 bases lying between them. The CDR3 contains 13 residues.

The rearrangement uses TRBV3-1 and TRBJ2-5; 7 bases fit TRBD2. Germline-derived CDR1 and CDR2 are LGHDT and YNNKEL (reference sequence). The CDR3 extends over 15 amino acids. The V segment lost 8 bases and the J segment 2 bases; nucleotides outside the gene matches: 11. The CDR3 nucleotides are TGTGCCAGCGCGGTCGGGGGAGGGTCGCAAGAGACCCAGTACTTC. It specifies CASAVGGGSQETQYF.

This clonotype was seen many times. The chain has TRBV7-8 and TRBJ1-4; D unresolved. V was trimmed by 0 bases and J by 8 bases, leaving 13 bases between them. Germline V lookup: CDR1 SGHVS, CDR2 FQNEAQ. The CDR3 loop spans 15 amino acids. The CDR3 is CASSLAGALGEKLFF. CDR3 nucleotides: TGTGCCAGCAGCTTAGCGGGAGCGCTGGGGGAAAAACTGTTTTTT.

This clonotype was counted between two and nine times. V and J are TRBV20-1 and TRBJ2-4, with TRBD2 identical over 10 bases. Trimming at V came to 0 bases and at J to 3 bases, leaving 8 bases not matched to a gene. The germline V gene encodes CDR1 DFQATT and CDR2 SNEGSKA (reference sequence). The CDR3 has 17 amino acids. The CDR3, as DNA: TGCAGTGCTAGAGAGTCAGCGGGGGGGCGGGGCAAAAACATTCAGTACTTC. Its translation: CSARESAGGRGKNIQYF.

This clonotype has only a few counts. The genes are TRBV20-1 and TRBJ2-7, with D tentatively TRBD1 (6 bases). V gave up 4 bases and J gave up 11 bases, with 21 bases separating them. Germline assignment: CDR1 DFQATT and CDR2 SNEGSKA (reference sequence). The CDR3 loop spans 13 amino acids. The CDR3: CSATKAFRDTKYF. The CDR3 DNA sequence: TGCAGTGCTACGAAAGCGTTCCGGGACACAAAGTACTTC.

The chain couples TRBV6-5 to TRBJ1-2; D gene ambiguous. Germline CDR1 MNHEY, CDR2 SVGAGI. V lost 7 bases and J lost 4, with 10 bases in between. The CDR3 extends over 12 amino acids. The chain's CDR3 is CASNSAGYGYTF. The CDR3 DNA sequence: TGTGCCAGCAATTCGGCAGGCTATGGCTACACCTTC.

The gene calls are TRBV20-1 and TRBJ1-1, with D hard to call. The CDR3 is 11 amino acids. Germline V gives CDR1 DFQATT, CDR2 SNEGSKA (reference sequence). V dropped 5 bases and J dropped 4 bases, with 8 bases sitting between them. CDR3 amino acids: CSARGGTEAFF. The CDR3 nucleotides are TGCAGTGCTCGAGGTGGCACTGAAGCTTTCTTT.

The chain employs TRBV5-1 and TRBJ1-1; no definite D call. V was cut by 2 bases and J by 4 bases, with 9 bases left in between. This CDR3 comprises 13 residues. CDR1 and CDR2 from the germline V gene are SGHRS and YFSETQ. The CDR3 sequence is CASSLTGITEAFF. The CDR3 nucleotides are TGCGCCAGCAGCTTAACGGGAATCACTGAAGCTTTCTTT.

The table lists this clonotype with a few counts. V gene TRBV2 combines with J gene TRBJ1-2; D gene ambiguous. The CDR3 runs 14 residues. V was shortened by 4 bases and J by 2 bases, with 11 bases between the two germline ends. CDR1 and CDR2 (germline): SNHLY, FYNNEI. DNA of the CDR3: TGTGCCAGCAGTGGATTCGAGGAAAACTATGGCTACACCTTC. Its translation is CASSGFEENYGYTF.